This T cell receptor (beta chain) came from a study of shared clonotypes between healthy human individuals. On the study more broadly: The composition of the donors was a couple of women and a few men aged 18 to 49.

Study-level points and caveats: Among four donors, roughly 5% of naive CD4 clonotypes were found in common.

Donors included only healthy HIV-negative adults lacking recent acute infections or vaccinations. Concerning this clone itself: Antigen: not known.

Looked up from germline, CDR1 is MDHEN and CDR2 is SYDVKM. Unmatched junction bases numbered 8, after V lost 4 bases and J lost 4 bases. The CDR3 totals 15 residues. Method: immunoSEQ multiplex PCR; TCRdb's copy keeps in-frame clones and lacks some. The sample lists about 670,000 clones, about three quarters occurring once. Input material: memory CD4+ T cells sorted from blood. The subset is: CD45RA-negative fraction. The rearrangement joins TRBV28 to TRBJ1-2, with 8 nucleotides matching TRBD1. The source of this sequence is a woman in her twenties or thirties in good health. CDR3 region: CASSSMQGAGYGYTF. CDR3 nucleotide sequence: TGTGCCAGCAGTTCGATGCAGGGGGCTGGCTATGGCTACACCTTC.